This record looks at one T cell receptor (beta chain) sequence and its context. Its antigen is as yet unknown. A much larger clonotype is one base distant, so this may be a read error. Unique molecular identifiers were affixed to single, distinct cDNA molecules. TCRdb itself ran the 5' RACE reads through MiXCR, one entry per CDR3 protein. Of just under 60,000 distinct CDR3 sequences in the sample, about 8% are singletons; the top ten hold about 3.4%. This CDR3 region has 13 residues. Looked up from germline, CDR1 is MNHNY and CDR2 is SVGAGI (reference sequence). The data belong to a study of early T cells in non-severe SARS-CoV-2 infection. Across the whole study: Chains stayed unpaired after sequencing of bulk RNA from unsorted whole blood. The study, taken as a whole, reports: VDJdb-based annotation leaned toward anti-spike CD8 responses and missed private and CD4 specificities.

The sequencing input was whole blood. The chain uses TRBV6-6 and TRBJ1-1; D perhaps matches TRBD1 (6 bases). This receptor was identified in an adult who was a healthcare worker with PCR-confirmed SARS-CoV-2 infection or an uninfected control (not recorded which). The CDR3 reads CASSYEGGTEVFF. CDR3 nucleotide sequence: TGTGCCAGCAGTTATGAGGGGGGCACTGAAGTTTTCTTT.